What follows describes a single T cell receptor beta chain. What it binds is not known. The V and J ends lost 8 bases and 6 bases respectively, with 22 bases between them. CDR1 is LNHDA and CDR2 is SQIVND in the germline V gene (reference sequence). The CDR3 is 15 residues long. These data originate in a study of CD8 T cells in Susac syndrome. Overall study results and limits: An acknowledgment was made by the study that its TCR sequencing and HLA analysis involved relatively few individuals.

With random hexamers, roughly 0.45 to 1 ug RNA was reverse transcribed. The TCR beta CDR3 was amplified by immunoSEQ multiplex PCR across 54 Vbeta, 13 Jbeta. TCRdb fed the immunoSEQ multiplex PCR reads into MiXCR, producing one record per CDR3 protein. This table has about 300,000 distinct CDR3 sequences, 92% appearing once. Sequencing of TCR beta drew on CD8+ and CD4+ T cells from blood. TEMRA cells were FACS-enriched, while CD8+ and CD4+ T cells were negatively isolated. J is TRBJ1-2 and V is TRBV19; weak D call: TRBD1 (6 bases). Sequencing was carried out using CD4+ T cells from PBMCs. This TCR was recovered from a human donor with multiple sclerosis. Written as DNA, the CDR3 is TGTGCCAGTCGGGTAGCAAGGGGCAACAGGGATGGCTACACCTTC. This codes for CASRVARGNRDGYTF.